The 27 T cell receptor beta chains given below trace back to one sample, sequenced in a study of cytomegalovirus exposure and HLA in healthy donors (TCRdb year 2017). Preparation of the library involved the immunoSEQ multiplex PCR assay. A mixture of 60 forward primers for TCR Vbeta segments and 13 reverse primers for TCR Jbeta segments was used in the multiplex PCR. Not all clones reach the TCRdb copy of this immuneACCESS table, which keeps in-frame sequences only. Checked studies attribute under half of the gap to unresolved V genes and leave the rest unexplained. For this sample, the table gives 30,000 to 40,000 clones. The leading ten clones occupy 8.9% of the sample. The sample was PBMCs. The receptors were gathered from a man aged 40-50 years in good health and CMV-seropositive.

CDR3 bases: TGTGCCAGCAGCTCCGACAGCTTAAGCTCCTACGAGCAGTACTTC. It yields the protein CASSSDSLSSYEQYF. This rearrangement joins TRBV7-3 to TRBJ2-7, with D maybe TRBD1 (5 bases). The ends were cut back, 4 bases at V and 0 bases at J, with 13 bases in the middle. CDR1 is SGHTA, CDR2 FQGTGA, per germline. The CDR3 runs to 15 residues.

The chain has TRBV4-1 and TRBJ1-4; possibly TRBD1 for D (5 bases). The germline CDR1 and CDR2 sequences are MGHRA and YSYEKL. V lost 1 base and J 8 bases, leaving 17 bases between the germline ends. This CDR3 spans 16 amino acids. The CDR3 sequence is CASSQVSFWGDEKLFF. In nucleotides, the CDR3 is TGCGCCAGCAGCCAAGTCTCCTTTTGGGGGGACGAAAAACTGTTTTTT.

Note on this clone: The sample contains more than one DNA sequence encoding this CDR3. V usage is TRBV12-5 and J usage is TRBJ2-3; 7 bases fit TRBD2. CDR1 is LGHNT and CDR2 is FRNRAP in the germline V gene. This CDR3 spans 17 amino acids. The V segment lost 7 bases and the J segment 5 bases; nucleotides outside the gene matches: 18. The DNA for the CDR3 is TGTGCTAGTGCCCCCCCGGGGGGAGTAAGCGGTAGAGATACGCAGTATTTT. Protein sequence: CASAPPGGVSGRDTQYF.

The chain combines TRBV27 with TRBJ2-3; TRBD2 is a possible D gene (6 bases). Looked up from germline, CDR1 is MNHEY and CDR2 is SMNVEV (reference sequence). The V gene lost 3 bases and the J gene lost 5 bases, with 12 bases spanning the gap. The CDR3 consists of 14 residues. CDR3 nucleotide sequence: TGTGCCAGCAGTTTCGGTCCCGGGAGAGATACGCAGTATTTT. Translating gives CASSFGPGRDTQYF.

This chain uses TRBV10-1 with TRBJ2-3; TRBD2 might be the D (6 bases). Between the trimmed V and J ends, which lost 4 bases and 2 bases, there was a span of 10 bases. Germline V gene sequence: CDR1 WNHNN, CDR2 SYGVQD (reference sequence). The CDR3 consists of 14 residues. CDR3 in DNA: TGCGCCAGCAGTGTGGGGGGAAACACAGATACGCAGTATTTT. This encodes CASSVGGNTDTQYF.

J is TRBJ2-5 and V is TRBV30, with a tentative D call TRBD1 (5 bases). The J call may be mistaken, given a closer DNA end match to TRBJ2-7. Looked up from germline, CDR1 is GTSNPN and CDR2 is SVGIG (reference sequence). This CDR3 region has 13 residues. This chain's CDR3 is CAWSVGPPYEQYF. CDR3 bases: TGTGCCTGGAGTGTGGGGCCCCCCTACGAGCAGTACTTC.

CDR3 loop: CAISESISPDLNTEAFF. The CDR3 DNA reads as TGTGCCATCAGTGAGTCGATTAGCCCCGACTTGAACACTGAAGCTTTCTTT. The chain combines TRBV10-3 with TRBJ1-1; the D is unclear. Per germline, CDR1 ENHRY and CDR2 SYGVKD. Deletions cut 0 bases from V and 0 bases from J, with 14 bases between. The CDR3 extends over 17 amino acids.

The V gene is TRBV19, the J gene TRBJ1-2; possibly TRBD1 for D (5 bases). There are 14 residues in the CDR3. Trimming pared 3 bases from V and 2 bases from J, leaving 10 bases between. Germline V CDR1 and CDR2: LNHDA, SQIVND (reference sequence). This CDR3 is CASSMQGYNYGYTF. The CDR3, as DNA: TGTGCCAGTAGTATGCAGGGTTACAACTATGGCTACACCTTC.

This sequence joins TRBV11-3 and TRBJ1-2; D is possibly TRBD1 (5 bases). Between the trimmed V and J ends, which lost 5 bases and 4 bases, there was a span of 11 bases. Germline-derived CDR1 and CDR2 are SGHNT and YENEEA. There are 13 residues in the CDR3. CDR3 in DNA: TGTGCCAGCAGCCCGATCGACAGCTATGGCTACACCTTC. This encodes CASSPIDSYGYTF.

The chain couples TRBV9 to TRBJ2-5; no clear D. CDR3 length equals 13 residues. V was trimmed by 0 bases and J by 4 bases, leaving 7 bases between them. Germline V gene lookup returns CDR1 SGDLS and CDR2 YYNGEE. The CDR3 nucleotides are TGTGCCAGCAGCGTAGACGGGTTAGAGACCCAGTACTTC. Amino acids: CASSVDGLETQYF.

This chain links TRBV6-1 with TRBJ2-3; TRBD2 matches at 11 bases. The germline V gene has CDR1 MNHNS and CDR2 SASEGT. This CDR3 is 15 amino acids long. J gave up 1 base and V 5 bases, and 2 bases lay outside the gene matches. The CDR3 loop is CASSLSGRGTDTQYF. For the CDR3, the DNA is TGTGCCAGCAGTCTTAGCGGGAGGGGCACAGATACGCAGTATTTT.

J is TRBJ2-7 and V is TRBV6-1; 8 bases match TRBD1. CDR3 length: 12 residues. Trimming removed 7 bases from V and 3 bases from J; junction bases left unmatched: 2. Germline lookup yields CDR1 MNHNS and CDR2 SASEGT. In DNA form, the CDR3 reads TGTGCCAGCACTGGACAGGGCTACGAGCAGTACTTC. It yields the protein CASTGQGYEQYF.

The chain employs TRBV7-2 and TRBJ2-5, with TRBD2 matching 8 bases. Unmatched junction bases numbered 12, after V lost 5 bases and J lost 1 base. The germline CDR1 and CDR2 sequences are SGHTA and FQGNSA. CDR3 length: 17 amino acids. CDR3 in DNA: TGTGCCAGCAGCCTACGAGGAGCGGGGGCCCCCCAAGAGACCCAGTACTTC. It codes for CASSLRGAGAPQETQYF. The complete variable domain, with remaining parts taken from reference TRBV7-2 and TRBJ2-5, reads GAGVSQSPSNKVTEKGKDVELRCDPISGHTALYWYRQSLGQGLEFLIYFQGNSAPDKSGLPSDRFSAERTGGSVSTLTIQRTQQEDSAVYLCASSLRGAGAPQETQYFGPGTRLLVL.

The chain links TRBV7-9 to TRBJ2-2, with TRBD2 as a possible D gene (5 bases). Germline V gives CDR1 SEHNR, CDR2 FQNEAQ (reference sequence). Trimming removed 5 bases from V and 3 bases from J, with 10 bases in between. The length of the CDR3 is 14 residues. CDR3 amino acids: CASSPEGDTGELFF. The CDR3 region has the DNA TGTGCCAGCAGCCCCGAGGGTGACACCGGGGAGCTGTTTTTT.

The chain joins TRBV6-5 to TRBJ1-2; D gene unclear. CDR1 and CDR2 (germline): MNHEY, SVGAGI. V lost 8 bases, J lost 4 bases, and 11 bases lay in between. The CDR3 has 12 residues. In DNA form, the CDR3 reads TGTGCCAGCCGGGAAAACTCCTATGGCTACACCTTC. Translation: CASRENSYGYTF.

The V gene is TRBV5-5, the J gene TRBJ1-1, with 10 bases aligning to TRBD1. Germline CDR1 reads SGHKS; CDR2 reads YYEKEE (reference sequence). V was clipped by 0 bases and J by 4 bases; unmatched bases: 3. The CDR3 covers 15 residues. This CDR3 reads CASSLGWTGGTEAFF. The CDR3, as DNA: TGTGCCAGCAGCTTGGGATGGACAGGGGGCACTGAAGCTTTCTTT.

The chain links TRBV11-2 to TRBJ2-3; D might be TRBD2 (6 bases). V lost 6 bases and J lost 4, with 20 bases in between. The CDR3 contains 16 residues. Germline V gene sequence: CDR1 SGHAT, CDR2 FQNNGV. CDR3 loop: CASREKAGGVADTQYF. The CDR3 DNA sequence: TGTGCCAGCAGGGAAAAAGCGGGTGGGGTTGCAGATACGCAGTATTTT.

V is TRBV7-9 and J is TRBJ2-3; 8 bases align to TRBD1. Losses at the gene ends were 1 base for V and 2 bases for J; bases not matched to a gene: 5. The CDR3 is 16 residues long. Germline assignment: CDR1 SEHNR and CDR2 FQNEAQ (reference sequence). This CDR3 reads CASSLGQGSATDTQYF. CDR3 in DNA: TGTGCCAGCAGCTTAGGACAGGGGTCTGCCACAGATACGCAGTATTTT. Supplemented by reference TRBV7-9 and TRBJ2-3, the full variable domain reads DTGVSQNPRHKITKRGQNVTFRCDPISEHNRLYWYRQTLGQGPEFLTYFQNEAQLEKSRLLSDRFSAERPKGSFSTLEIQRTEQGDSAMYLCASSLGQGSATDTQYFGPGTRLTVL.

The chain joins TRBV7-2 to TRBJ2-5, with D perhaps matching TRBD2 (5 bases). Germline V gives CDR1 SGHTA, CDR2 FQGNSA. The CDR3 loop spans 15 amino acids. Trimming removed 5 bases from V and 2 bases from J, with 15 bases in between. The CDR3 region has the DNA TGTGCCAGCAGCCCCAGGACGACGGGGCAAGAGACCCAGTACTTC. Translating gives CASSPRTTGQETQYF.

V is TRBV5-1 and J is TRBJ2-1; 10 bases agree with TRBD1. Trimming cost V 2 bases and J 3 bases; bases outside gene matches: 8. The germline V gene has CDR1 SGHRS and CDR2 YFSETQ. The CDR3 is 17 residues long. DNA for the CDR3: TGCGCCAGCAGCTTAGAAGGACAGGGGGGGGACTACAATGAGCAGTTCTTC. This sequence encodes CASSLEGQGGDYNEQFF.

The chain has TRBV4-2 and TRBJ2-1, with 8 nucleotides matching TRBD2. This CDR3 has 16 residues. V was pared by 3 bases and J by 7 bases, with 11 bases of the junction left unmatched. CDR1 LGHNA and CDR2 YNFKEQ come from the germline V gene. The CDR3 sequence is CASSHDSGLAMNEQFF. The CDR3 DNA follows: TGTGCCAGCAGCCACGACTCCGGACTAGCTATGAATGAGCAGTTCTTC.

This chain's CDR3 is CASSSGTSGMYQETQYF. The CDR3 coding sequence is TGTGCCAGCAGCTCCGGGACTAGCGGGATGTACCAAGAGACCCAGTACTTC. The V call is TRBV5-4, the J call TRBJ2-5, with 13 bases matching TRBD2. This CDR3 comprises 17 residues. V trimming: 3 bases; J trimming: 0 bases; junction bases outside the gene matches: 5. The germline CDR1 and CDR2 sequences are SGHNT and YYREEE (reference sequence).

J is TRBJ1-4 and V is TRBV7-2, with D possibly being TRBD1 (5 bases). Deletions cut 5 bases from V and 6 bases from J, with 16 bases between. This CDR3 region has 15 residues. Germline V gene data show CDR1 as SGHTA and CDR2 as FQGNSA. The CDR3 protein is CASSESWGFDEKLFF. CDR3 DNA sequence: TGTGCCAGCAGCGAATCCTGGGGCTTTGATGAAAAACTGTTTTTT.

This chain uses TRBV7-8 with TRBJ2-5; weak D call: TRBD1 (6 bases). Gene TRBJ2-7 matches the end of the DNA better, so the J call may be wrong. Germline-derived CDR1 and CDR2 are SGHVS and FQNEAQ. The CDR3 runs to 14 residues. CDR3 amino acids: CASSSGTRDYEQYF. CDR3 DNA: TGTGCCAGCAGCTCCGGGACAAGGGACTACGAGCAGTACTTC.

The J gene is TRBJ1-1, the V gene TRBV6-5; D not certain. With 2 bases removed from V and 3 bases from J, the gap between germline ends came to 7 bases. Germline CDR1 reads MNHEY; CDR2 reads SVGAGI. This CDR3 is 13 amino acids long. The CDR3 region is CASSYRRDTEAFF. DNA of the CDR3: TGTGCCAGCAGTTACAGGCGGGACACTGAAGCTTTCTTT.

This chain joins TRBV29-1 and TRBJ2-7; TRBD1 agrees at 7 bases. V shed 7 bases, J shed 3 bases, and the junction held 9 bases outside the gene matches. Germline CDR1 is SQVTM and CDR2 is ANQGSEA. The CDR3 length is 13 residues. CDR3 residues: CSARQGGNYEQYF. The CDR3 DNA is TGCAGCGCTAGACAGGGCGGAAACTACGAGCAGTACTTC.

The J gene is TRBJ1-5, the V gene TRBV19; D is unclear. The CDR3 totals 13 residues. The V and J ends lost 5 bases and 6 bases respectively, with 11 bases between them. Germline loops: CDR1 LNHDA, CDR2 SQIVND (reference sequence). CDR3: CASSGQDSQPQHF. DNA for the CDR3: TGTGCCAGTAGTGGCCAGGATAGTCAGCCCCAGCATTTT.